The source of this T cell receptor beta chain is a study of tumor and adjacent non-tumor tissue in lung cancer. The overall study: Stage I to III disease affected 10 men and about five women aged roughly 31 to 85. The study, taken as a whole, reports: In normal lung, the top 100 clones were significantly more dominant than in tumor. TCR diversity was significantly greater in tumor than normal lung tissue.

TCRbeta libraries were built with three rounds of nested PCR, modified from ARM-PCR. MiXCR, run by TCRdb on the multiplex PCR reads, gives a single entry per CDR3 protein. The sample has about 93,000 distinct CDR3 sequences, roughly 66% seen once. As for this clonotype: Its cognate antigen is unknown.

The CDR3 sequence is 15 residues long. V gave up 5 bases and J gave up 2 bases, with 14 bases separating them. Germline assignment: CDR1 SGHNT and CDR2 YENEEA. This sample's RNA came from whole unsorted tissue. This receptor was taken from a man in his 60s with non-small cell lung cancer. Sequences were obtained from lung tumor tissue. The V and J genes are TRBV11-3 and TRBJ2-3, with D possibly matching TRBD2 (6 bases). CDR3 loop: CASSLGTRDTDTQYF. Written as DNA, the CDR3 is TGTGCCAGCAGCCTGGGGACTCGAGACACAGATACGCAGTATTTT.